Following are 25 T cell receptor beta chains from one sample sequenced in a study of blood T cell repertoires in COVID-19. Sequenced by immunoSEQ multiplex PCR; TCRdb stores in-frame clones only, minus some. The table shows around 300,000 clones, with 75% to 90% occurring only once. The material sequenced was peripheral blood. These receptors all come from a woman under 40 with active or convalescent COVID-19.

This chain links TRBV7-9 with TRBJ2-2; TRBD1 matches 9 bases. CDR1 is SEHNR and CDR2 is FQNEAQ in the germline V gene (reference sequence). CDR3 length equals 14 residues. V dropped 6 bases and J dropped 4; count of bases not matched to a gene: 3. The DNA for the CDR3 is TGTGCCAGCAGTCAGACAGGGGGCACCGGGGAGCTGTTTTTT. Its translation: CASSQTGGTGELFF.

The chain uses TRBV19 and TRBJ2-7; TRBD2 aligns across 8 bases. This CDR3 spans 15 amino acids. Germline-derived CDR1 and CDR2 are LNHDA and SQIVND (reference sequence). V lost 9 bases and J lost 2; bases outside the gene matches: 12. The CDR3 DNA sequence: TGTGCCAGCCGCGGCAGCGGGGGATCCCCCTACGAGCAGTACTTC. It specifies CASRGSGGSPYEQYF.

The CDR3, as DNA: TGTGCCAGCAGTCTTCCTAAGGGACTAGCGGGGGGGGGAGTTACGCAGTATTTT. Protein product: CASSLPKGLAGGGVTQYF. The rearrangement uses TRBV28 and TRBJ2-3, with 16 bases lining up with TRBD2. CDR3 length equals 18 residues. V was pared by 5 bases and J by 8 bases, with 13 bases of the junction left unmatched. Germline CDR1 and CDR2: MDHEN and SYDVKM.

The J gene is TRBJ1-2, the V gene TRBV6-5, with 7 bases that match TRBD1. Germline V gene lookup returns CDR1 MNHEY and CDR2 SVGAGI. The length of the CDR3 is 13 residues. V shed 7 bases and J 8 bases; nucleotides not matched to a gene: 10. The CDR3 protein is CASTPGGLGGYTF. DNA of the CDR3: TGTGCCAGCACCCCAGGGGGTCTGGGGGGCTACACCTTC.

This rearrangement joins TRBV12-3 or TRBV12-4 to TRBJ1-3; D is possibly TRBD1 (6 bases). V was clipped by 10 bases and J by 0 bases, with 10 bases between them. This CDR3 comprises 13 residues. CDR3 sequence reads: CAINRDSGNTIYF. DNA for the CDR3: TGTGCCATCAACAGGGACTCTGGAAACACCATATATTTT.

This clone came up a few times. This chain connects TRBV5-1 to TRBJ1-1, with a possible D match to TRBD1 (6 bases). This CDR3 has 15 residues. Germline-derived CDR1 and CDR2 are SGHRS and YFSETQ. V lost 0 bases and J 6 bases, leaving 15 bases between the germline ends. CDR3 residues: CASSLALTGGAEAFF. The CDR3 DNA reads TGCGCCAGCAGCTTGGCCTTGACAGGAGGTGCTGAAGCTTTCTTT.

The gene calls are TRBV4-3 and TRBJ2-1; TRBD1 is a possible D gene (7 bases). This CDR3 is built from 15 residues. With 3 bases removed from V and 2 bases from J, the gap between germline ends came to 11 bases. Germline-derived CDR1 and CDR2 are LGHNA and YSLEER. CDR3 sequence (DNA): TGCGCCAGCAGCCAGGGGGGACAGCCCTACAATGAGCAGTTCTTC. Translated: CASSQGGQPYNEQFF.

The chain recombines TRBV2 with TRBJ1-2, with TRBD1 matching 7 bases. Germline CDR1 is SNHLY and CDR2 is FYNNEI. The ends lost 9 bases at V and 0 bases at J; junction bases unmatched: 4. The CDR3 is 13 amino acids. CDR3 DNA sequence: TGTGCCAGTGTTGGGACAGCTAACTATGGCTACACCTTC. This sequence encodes CASVGTANYGYTF.

This clone was seen a single time. This chain connects TRBV6-6 to TRBJ1-3; a weak D match, TRBD1 (6 bases). The ends were cut back, 0 bases at V and 0 bases at J, with 9 bases in the middle. This CDR3 region has 16 residues. The germline V gene encodes CDR1 MNHNY and CDR2 SVGAGI (reference sequence). The CDR3 DNA follows: TGTGCCAGCAGTTACTCTAGGGGGAGCTCTGGAAACACCATATATTTT. The encoded protein is CASSYSRGSSGNTIYF.

V usage is TRBV6-2 or TRBV6-3 and J usage is TRBJ1-2; D gene unclear. The CDR3 has 15 residues. V lost 6 bases and J 8 bases, leaving 22 bases between the germline ends. From germline, CDR1 is MNHEY and CDR2 SVGEGT. The CDR3 loop is CASSPAEHGEYGYTF. DNA for the CDR3: TGTGCCAGCAGCCCGGCGGAACACGGGGAGTACGGCTACACCTTC.

The chain is built from TRBV30 and TRBJ1-6; 7 bases match TRBD1. V was pared by 1 base and J by 4 bases, with 4 bases of the junction left unmatched. Germline V gene sequence: CDR1 GTSNPN, CDR2 SVGIG (reference sequence). There are 15 residues in the CDR3. The CDR3 reads CAWSAGTVYNSPLHF. The CDR3 nucleotides read TGTGCCTGGAGTGCTGGGACAGTGTATAATTCACCCCTCCACTTT.

The CDR3 bases are TGTGTCATAGTCCCGGGACAGGGGATCAACACTGAAGCTTTCTTT. Amino acids: CVIVPGQGINTEAFF. The V gene is TRBV2, the J gene TRBJ1-1, with TRBD1 identical over 10 bases. This CDR3 is built from 15 residues. Germline V gene sequence: CDR1 SNHLY, CDR2 FYNNEI.

The chain combines TRBV7-9 with TRBJ1-2; no firm D call. Germline V lookup: CDR1 SEHNR, CDR2 FQNEAQ (reference sequence). There are 13 residues in the CDR3. V lost 1 base to trimming and J lost 7 bases, with 10 bases between them. The CDR3 DNA reads as TGTGCCAGCAGCTTAGAGAACCTCGGTGGCTACACCTTC. Residues: CASSLENLGGYTF.

The chain recombines TRBV28 with TRBJ1-4; no firm D call. The CDR3 loop spans 16 amino acids. Trimming stripped 2 bases from V and 0 bases from J, with 10 bases between. Looked up from germline, CDR1 is MDHEN and CDR2 is SYDVKM. This chain's CDR3 is CASSLATIATNEKLFF. CDR3 coding DNA: TGTGCCAGCAGTTTAGCCACTATCGCAACTAATGAAAAACTGTTTTTT.

The chain is built from TRBV6-5 and TRBJ1-5; D unresolved. The germline V gene encodes CDR1 MNHEY and CDR2 SVGAGI. Between the trimmed V and J ends, which lost 7 bases and 10 bases, there was a span of 14 bases. This CDR3 has 12 residues. CDR3 nucleotide sequence: TGTGCCAGCAATGTACTTGGAGGACCCCAGCATTTT. It codes for CASNVLGGPQHF.

V usage is TRBV10-3 and J usage is TRBJ1-3, with D perhaps matching TRBD1 (6 bases). V was shortened by 11 bases and J by 4 bases, with 21 bases between the two germline ends. This CDR3 comprises 15 residues. Germline CDR1 and CDR2: ENHRY and SYGVKD. This CDR3 reads CASQQGGGVGNTIYF. In nucleotides, the CDR3 is TGTGCCTCTCAACAGGGCGGGGGAGTCGGAAACACCATATATTTT.

This chain connects TRBV6-6 to TRBJ1-6, with 7 bases identical to TRBD1. The CDR3 spans 16 residues. With V trimmed by 6 bases and J by 4 bases, 9 bases remained unmatched. Germline V CDR1 and CDR2: MNHNY, SVGAGI (reference sequence). In nucleotides, the CDR3 is TGTGCCAGCAGATCCCCCGGGACAGTGTATAATTCACCCCTCCACTTT. It encodes CASRSPGTVYNSPLHF.

The CDR3 is CASSQGPDAQETQYF. As DNA, the CDR3 is TGTGCCAGCAGCCAGGGGCCGGATGCTCAAGAGACCCAGTACTTC. The V gene is TRBV3-1 (or the pseudogene TRBV3-2), the J gene TRBJ2-5; perhaps TRBD1 as D (5 bases). The germline gives CDR1 LGHDT, CDR2 YNNKEL (reference sequence). The CDR3 extends over 15 amino acids. The ends were cut back, 3 bases at V and 2 bases at J, with 13 bases in the middle.

Here the CDR3 reads CASSGTGMEQYF. CDR3 in DNA: TGTGCCAGCTCAGGTACAGGGATGGAGCAGTACTTC. The rearrangement uses TRBV18 and TRBJ2-7; TRBD1 might be the D (6 bases). The V gene lost 5 bases and the J gene lost 7 bases, with 12 bases spanning the gap. Germline CDR1 reads KGHSH; CDR2 reads LQKENI. This CDR3 is 12 amino acids long.

This clone was counted between two and nine times. The V gene is TRBV19, the J gene TRBJ1-1, with D perhaps matching TRBD1 (5 bases). Deletions cut 5 bases from V and 0 bases from J, with 13 bases between. The CDR3 length is 15 residues. Germline CDR1 LNHDA, CDR2 SQIVND (reference sequence). CDR3 protein: CASSSIARVNTEAFF. CDR3 in DNA: TGTGCCAGTAGTTCTATAGCCAGGGTGAACACTGAAGCTTTCTTT.

The genes are TRBV9 and TRBJ1-3; D is ambiguous. This CDR3 is 18 amino acids long. CDR1 is SGDLS, CDR2 YYNGEE, per germline. The V end was cut by 1 base, the J end by 3 bases, with 20 bases between. CDR3 nucleotides: TGTGCCAGCAGCGTACTCCCGAAGTTGGACGAGGGTGGAAACACCATATATTTT. It is translated as CASSVLPKLDEGGNTIYF.

The chain joins TRBV7-9 to TRBJ1-3; a possible D gene is TRBD1 (5 bases). Deletions cut 5 bases from V and 8 bases from J, with 19 bases between. The CDR3 loop spans 15 amino acids. Germline values: CDR1 SEHNR, CDR2 FQNEAQ (reference sequence). The CDR3 is CASSPRASGGDTIYF. The DNA for the CDR3 is TGTGCCAGCAGCCCAAGAGCTTCGGGAGGGGACACCATATATTTT.

The V and J genes are TRBV18 and TRBJ2-1; 8 nucleotides agree with TRBD1. Germline loops: CDR1 KGHSH, CDR2 LQKENI. With 6 bases clipped from V and 5 bases from J, the junction kept 15 bases outside the gene matches. The CDR3 totals 17 residues. The CDR3 nucleotides are TGTGCCAGCTCCCACAACCAAGGAACAGGGGGAAACAATGAGCAGTTCTTC. It specifies CASSHNQGTGGNNEQFF.

This chain links TRBV27 with TRBJ1-2, with D possibly TRBD1 on 6 matching bases. V shed 0 bases and J shed 4 bases, with 12 bases lying between them. Germline assignment: CDR1 MNHEY and CDR2 SMNVEV (reference sequence). This CDR3 is 15 amino acids long. The CDR3 bases are TGTGCCAGCAGTTTATCGCAGGGGAATCTCTATGGCTACACCTTC. This encodes CASSLSQGNLYGYTF.

The chain has TRBV4-2 and TRBJ2-2; the match to TRBD2 covers 10 bases. Germline V lookup: CDR1 LGHNA, CDR2 YNFKEQ. There are 16 residues in the CDR3. V shed 4 bases, J shed 4 bases, and the junction held 6 bases outside the gene matches. The CDR3 region has the DNA TGTGCCAGCAGCCCTTCCCGGACTAGCGGCACCGGGGAGCTGTTTTTT. This gives the protein CASSPSRTSGTGELFF.